These T cell receptor beta chains were read from a single sample in a study of memory CD4+ T cells and cytomegalovirus serostatus. Some clones are missing from TCRdb's copy, which holds only in-frame ones; the method was immunoSEQ multiplex PCR. Seen here are 38,000 or so clones, roughly three quarters observed once, and the top ten hold approximately 0.73%. Sequencing used memory CD4+ T cells from blood. The origin of the receptors is an adult in good health and CMV-seronegative. Each CDR3 is given without its conserved first and last residue.

V gene	CDR3 length	J gene	CDR3 protein
TRBV9	12	TRBJ1-2	ASPVAGIAYGYT
TRBV30	11	TRBJ1-4	ACRTGGGEKLF
TRBV19	15	TRBJ1-2	ASSLQGISEIAYGYT
TRBV6-6	12	TRBJ1-5	ASSYPGPGQPQH
TRBV9	11	TRBJ1-2	ASSPKTGLGYT
TRBV6-5	11	TRBJ1-2	ASSPPGGYGYT
TRBV28	9	TRBJ1-5	ASSLEGSQH
TRBV18	11	TRBJ2-1	ASSPRPSDEQF
TRBV6-6	11	TRBJ2-1	ASKGGAGNEQF
TRBV10-3	15	TRBJ2-1	AISDRSGVLSYNEQF
TRBV6-6	13	TRBJ1-5	ASKTGTGPNQPQH
TRBV5-1	14	TRBJ1-3	ASSPDRPNSGNTIY
TRBV2	13	TRBJ2-5	ASSEGQGAWETQY
TRBV5-8	17	TRBJ1-6	ASSLWKGTGGSYNSPLH
TRBV30	9	TRBJ2-1	AWSRRDEQF
TRBV5-5	12	TRBJ1-2	ASSLYAAAHGYT
TRBV9	14	TRBJ2-3	ASISPWASSADTQY
TRBV7-2	10	TRBJ1-1	ASSIHVTEAF
TRBV5-1	13	TRBJ1-2	ASSLQPQGGYGYT
TRBV21-1	14	TRBJ2-7	ASSKARTGEGYEQY
TRBV29-1	11	TRBJ1-1	SVARTGDTEAF
TRBV7-6	13	TRBJ1-3	ASSPGRPSGNTIY
TRBV27	12	TRBJ2-7	ASSAQDRGPEQY
TRBV2	8	TRBJ1-1	ASAYIEAF
TRBV7-9	12	TRBJ2-2	APGGGENTGELF
TRBV9	13	TRBJ2-1	ASSVISGAEAEQF
TRBV19	13	TRBJ2-2	ASSIETSLPGELF
TRBV21-1	11	TRBJ1-6	ASTQSRSSPLH
TRBV11-2	13	TRBJ1-5	ASSAGGLRTQPQH
TRBV6-1	13	TRBJ1-4	ASSPHGTGDEKLF
TRBV7-2	13	TRBJ2-2	ASSSKQGRAGELF
TRBV5-1	13	TRBJ1-4	ASSSEGGSWDLLF
TRBV18	12	TRBJ2-7	ASSRGAVTYEQY
TRBV11-3	11	TRBJ2-3	ASSMQTRDTQY
TRBV7-3	12	TRBJ1-1	ASSLTVGATEAF
TRBV25-1	11	TRBJ1-1	ASSDLNGVEAF
TRBV25-1	12	TRBJ2-3	ASSEGGSTDTQY
TRBV5-1	13	TRBJ2-2	ASSLVGLAAGELF
TRBV6-5	12	TRBJ2-1	ASSYDSSRNEQF
TRBV6-1	13	TRBJ1-2	ASKMVRGYNYGYT
TRBV5-4	13	TRBJ1-3	ASSLDGSSGNTIY
TRBV25-1	12	TRBJ1-3	ASSEFPVGNTIY
TRBV29-1	9	TRBJ2-7	SVSQVGEQY
TRBV6-1	10	TRBJ2-7	ASSGTVVEQY
TRBV4-3	15	TRBJ2-5	ASSQVGGGRGRETQY
TRBV6-5	12	TRBJ1-4	ASSGRDSSLKLF
TRBV19	13	TRBJ2-7	ASSIEAGIPYEQY
TRBV20-1	9	TRBJ2-7	SATLHYEQY
TRBV30	11	TRBJ1-6	AWSVMRTQPLH
TRBV6-6	13	TRBJ1-1	ASSYPGIKRTEAF
TRBV30	11	TRBJ1-1	AWSGDRGTEAF
TRBV19	13	TRBJ2-5	ASSNNRGGVETQY
TRBV18	13	TRBJ1-2	ASSPRDRGVYGYT
TRBV6-5	11	TRBJ1-2	ASSYVRGYGYT
TRBV6-1	13	TRBJ1-1	ASSEAYSTGVPAF
TRBV4-1	15	TRBJ1-4	ASSQDQIQGRSEKLF
TRBV5-6	11	TRBJ2-1	ASSLLAGDEQF
TRBV7-9	12	TRBJ1-3	ASTYSYSGNTIY
TRBV5-1	11	TRBJ2-5	ASSFGGRETQY